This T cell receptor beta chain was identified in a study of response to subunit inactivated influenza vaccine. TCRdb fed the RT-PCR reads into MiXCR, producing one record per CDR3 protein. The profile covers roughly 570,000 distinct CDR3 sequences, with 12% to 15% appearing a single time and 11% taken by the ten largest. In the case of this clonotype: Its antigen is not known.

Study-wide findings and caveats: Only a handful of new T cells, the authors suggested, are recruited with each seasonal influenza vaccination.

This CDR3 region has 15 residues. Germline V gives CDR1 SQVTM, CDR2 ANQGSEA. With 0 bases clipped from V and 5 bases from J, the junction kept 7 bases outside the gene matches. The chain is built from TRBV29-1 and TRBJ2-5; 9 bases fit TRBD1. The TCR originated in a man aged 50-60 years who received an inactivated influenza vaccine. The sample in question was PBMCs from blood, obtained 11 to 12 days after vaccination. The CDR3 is CSVEDFTGGGETQYF. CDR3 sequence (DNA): TGCAGCGTTGAAGATTTTACAGGGGGCGGCGAGACCCAGTACTTC.